This section outlines one T cell receptor (beta chain) sequence together with its context. Its antigen is as yet unknown. The sample comes from a study of human CD8 memory T cell subsets. Study conclusions and caveats: Overlapping only minimally, the repertoires of stem-like memory and precursor exhausted T cells were largely separate from each other. It was only the T cell receptor beta chains that the study sequenced.

UMI-labeled 5' RACE was the method by which TCR beta libraries were made. From its re-call of the 5' RACE reads, TCRdb lists each CDR3 protein once, without DNA. This listing includes more than 6,000 distinct CDR3 sequences. It was a CCR7+ PD-1- TIGIT- phenotype that stem-like memory CD8+ T cells (TSTEM) showed. Input material: CD8+ stem-like memory T cells (TSCM and TCM) sorted from PBMCs. Sample subset: stem-like memory CD8 T cells (TSTEM), CCR7+ PD-1- TIGIT-. This clonotype was sampled from a human donor in good health.

The chain's CDR3 is CASSYDDGKSEKLFF. The chain joins TRBV6-5 to TRBJ1-4. Germline CDR1 MNHEY, CDR2 SVGAGI. The CDR3 is 15 amino acids.